The present entry profiles one TCR beta chain with its context. Its antigen is as yet unknown. MiXCR, applied by TCRdb to the 5' RACE reads, yields one record per CDR3 protein. This table has about 400,000 distinct CDR3 sequences, about 9.9% appearing once. These data originate in a study of T cells after yellow fever vaccination. Regarding the study as a whole: Most clones from primary vaccination resurfaced after the booster (around 97% CD4, 75% to 90% CD8).

CDR1 and CDR2 (germline): SGHNT, YYREEE (reference sequence). The V end lost 0 bases, the J end lost 8 bases, and 35 bases lay between the germline ends. The CDR3 consists of 22 residues. Sequencing was performed on PBMCs, taken on the day of the first yellow fever vaccination. The V call is TRBV5-4, the J call TRBJ2-2, with D perhaps matching TRBD1 or TRBD2 (5 bases each). The sequence came from a man aged 18 to 35 who received the YFV17D yellow fever vaccine. CDR3 region: CASSLDLGVRLITSGRIGELFF. As DNA, the CDR3 is TGTGCCAGCAGCTTGGACTTGGGGGTGAGGTTGATTACTTCCGGACGGATAGGGGAGCTGTTTTTT.